Each of the 9 T cell receptor beta chains below was sequenced from the same sample in a study of blood T cells in healthy people across ages. With a J-beta primer mix and a sample-barcoded 5' primer, a second PCR ran about 6 to 11 cycles. TCRdb re-called the 5' RACE reads through MiXCR, storing one row per CDR3 protein. The sample includes some 1.5 million distinct CDR3 sequences, 28% of them seen just once. Material: blood. These receptors were obtained from a woman under 40 in good health.

To note about this clonotype: The junction does not match germline at one end; this may be a read error. The chain uses TRBV5-5 and TRBJ2-1; 14 positions match TRBD2. Germline V gene lookup returns CDR1 SGHKS and CDR2 YYEKEE (reference sequence). There are 17 residues in the CDR3. This CDR3 is CVSSLGLAGDTYNEQFF. In nucleotides, the CDR3 is TGTGTCAGCAGCTTGGGACTAGCGGGAGACACCTACAATGAGCAGTTCTTC. Supplemented by reference TRBV5-5 and TRBJ2-1, the full variable domain reads DAGVTQSPTHLIKTRGQQVTLRCSPISGHKSVSWYQQVLGQGPQFIFQYYEKEERGRGNFPDRFSARQFPNYSSELNVNALLLGDSALYLCVSSLGLAGDTYNEQFFGPGTRLTVL.

A few counts support this clonotype. V and J are TRBV5-1 and TRBJ2-7, with a possible D match to TRBD1 (5 bases). The CDR3 consists of 16 residues. The ends were cut back, 0 bases at V and 0 bases at J, with 13 bases in the middle. CDR1 is SGHRS and CDR2 is YFSETQ in the germline V gene. The CDR3 spells CASSLARQGGSYEQYF. CDR3 nucleotide sequence: TGCGCCAGCAGCTTGGCCAGGCAGGGCGGCTCCTACGAGCAGTACTTC.

This clonotype has only a few counts. The V gene is TRBV5-1, the J gene TRBJ2-1; 10 bases agree with TRBD2. The length of the CDR3 is 18 residues. Germline V gene data show CDR1 as SGHRS and CDR2 as YFSETQ. After removal of 1 base from V and 7 bases from J, the junction contained 14 bases not matched to a gene. The DNA for the CDR3 is TGCGCCAGCAGCTTGTTGGTGATTGCTAGCGGGGGAGTAAATGAGCAGTTCTTC. The encoded protein is CASSLLVIASGGVNEQFF.

V is TRBV28 and J is TRBJ2-7; TRBD2 is a possible D gene (5 bases). The CDR3 is 12 residues long. The germline CDR1 and CDR2 sequences are MDHEN and SYDVKM. V lost 7 bases and J 3 bases, leaving 10 bases between the germline ends. Written as DNA, the CDR3 is TGTGCCAGCATTGGGAGCTACTACGAGCAGTACTTC. This codes for CASIGSYYEQYF.

This clonotype was picked up many times. The gene calls are TRBV12-3 or TRBV12-4 and TRBJ2-3, with a possible D match to TRBD2 (7 bases). Trimming left V 3 bases short and J 5 bases short, with 12 bases between. CDR3 length: 14 amino acids. CDR3 residues: CASSFGGQGDTQYF. CDR3 DNA: TGTGCCAGCAGTTTCGGGGGGCAAGGAGATACGCAGTATTTT.

This clonotype was recorded many times. The V call is TRBV5-1, the J call TRBJ1-2, with D maybe TRBD1 (6 bases). The CDR3 has 14 residues. Trimming removed 2 bases from V and 4 bases from J, with 12 bases in between. Per the germline V gene, CDR1 is SGHRS and CDR2 is YFSETQ. The CDR3 region has the DNA TGCGCCAGCAGCTTAACAGGGACCTCCTATGGCTACACCTTC. Translating it yields CASSLTGTSYGYTF. The full variable domain, with the rest looked up from reference TRBV5-1 and TRBJ1-2, is KAGVTQTPRYLIKTRGQQVTLSCSPISGHRSVSWYQQTPGQGLQFLFEYFSETQRNKGNFPGRFSGRQFSNSRSEMNVSTLELGDSALYLCASSLTGTSYGYTFGSGTRLTVV.

This clonotype was observed a few times. This rearrangement joins TRBV7-9 to TRBJ1-1; D ambiguous. The CDR3 runs 12 residues. The germline V gene encodes CDR1 SEHNR and CDR2 FQNEAQ (reference sequence). The V end lost 6 bases, the J end lost 5 bases, and 10 bases lay between the germline ends. The CDR3, as DNA: TGTGCCAGCAGGTTCGGTGGGACTGAAGCTTTCTTT. It encodes CASRFGGTEAFF.

This clonotype was counted a single time. The chain combines TRBV5-1 with TRBJ1-2; TRBD1 matches at 9 bases. The V and J ends lost 3 bases and 8 bases, in that order; junction bases with no gene match: 8. The germline V gene encodes CDR1 SGHRS and CDR2 YFSETQ. The CDR3 totals 14 residues. CDR3 in amino acids: CASSSPGQGFGYTF. CDR3 DNA: TGCGCCAGCAGCTCGCCGGGACAGGGATTCGGCTACACCTTC.

The chain couples TRBV5-5 to TRBJ2-7; TRBD2 agrees at 8 bases. In germline, CDR1 is SGHKS, CDR2 YYEKEE (reference sequence). Losses at the gene ends were 1 base for V and 3 bases for J; bases not matched to a gene: 3. This CDR3 spans 14 amino acids. The CDR3 nucleotides read TGTGCCAGCAGCTTGCGGGGGGGAAACTACGAGCAGTACTTC. Translating it yields CASSLRGGNYEQYF.